Below are 14 T cell receptor beta chains sequenced from a single sample in a study of blood T cell repertoires in COVID-19. Assay: immunoSEQ multiplex PCR; the TCRdb copy retains only in-frame clones and omits some. The top ten clones hold roughly 2.3% of a sample with 300,000 to 350,000 clones, 75% to 90% of them seen once. Sequencing was performed on peripheral blood. Source of these receptors: a young man with active or convalescent COVID-19.

V is TRBV7-6 and J is TRBJ1-1, with D possibly being TRBD1 (6 bases). The V end lost 5 bases, the J end lost 1 base, and 11 bases lay between the germline ends. Per the germline V gene, CDR1 is SGHVS and CDR2 is FNYEAQ. The CDR3 is 14 amino acids. The CDR3 bases are TGTGCCAGCAGCCTCTGGACAGCGAACACTGAAGCTTTCTTT. It encodes CASSLWTANTEAFF. Combining the CDR3 with reference TRBV7-6 and TRBJ1-1 gives the whole variable domain GAGVSQSPRYKVTKRGQDVALRCDPISGHVSLYWYRQALGQGPEFLTYFNYEAQQDKSGLPNDRFSAERPEGSISTLTIQRTEQRDSAMYRCASSLWTANTEAFFGQGTRLTVV.

This sequence joins TRBV18 and TRBJ2-7; 9 bases agree with TRBD1. With V trimmed by 5 bases and J by 2 bases, 4 bases remained unmatched. The germline V gene has CDR1 KGHSH and CDR2 LQKENI. The CDR3 has 14 amino acids. The CDR3 spells CASSRDREAYEQYF. CDR3 nucleotide sequence: TGTGCCAGCTCAAGGGACAGGGAAGCCTACGAGCAGTACTTC.

This rearrangement joins TRBV4-1 to TRBJ2-3; D is possibly TRBD2 (6 bases). The V end lost 4 bases, the J end lost 6 bases, and 17 bases lay between the germline ends. This CDR3 is 15 amino acids long. The germline gives CDR1 MGHRA, CDR2 YSYEKL. Here the CDR3 DNA reads TGCGCCAGCAGCCCCTTTCCGGGGGACGAGGATACGCAGTATTTT. It yields the protein CASSPFPGDEDTQYF.

This clone was seen a handful of times. The J gene is TRBJ2-5, the V gene TRBV2, with a tentative D call TRBD2 (5 bases). CDR1 SNHLY and CDR2 FYNNEI come from the germline V gene. The CDR3 extends over 14 amino acids. V shed 3 bases and J shed 1 base, with 9 bases lying between them. The CDR3 protein is CASSDSGAQETQYF. CDR3 bases: TGTGCCAGCAGTGACAGCGGAGCCCAAGAGACCCAGTACTTC.

The chain carries TRBV18 and TRBJ2-5, with 8 bases fitting TRBD2. V lost 4 bases, J lost 2 bases, and 3 bases stayed unmatched. Germline lookup yields CDR1 KGHSH and CDR2 LQKENI. The CDR3 extends over 14 amino acids. CDR3: CASSLGRAQETQYF. DNA for the CDR3: TGTGCCAGCTCACTCGGGAGGGCTCAAGAGACCCAGTACTTC.

V is TRBV11-2 and J is TRBJ1-6; 7 nucleotides line up with TRBD1. CDR1 is SGHAT, CDR2 FQNNGV, per germline. J was trimmed by 9 bases and V by 5 bases; bases with no gene match: 10. The CDR3 length is 15 residues. CDR3 nucleotide sequence: TGTGCCAGCAGCCCAAGACAGGGTCCGGTTTCACCCCTCCACTTT. Translating it yields CASSPRQGPVSPLHF.

The genes are TRBV29-1 and TRBJ1-4; TRBD1 aligns across 8 bases. V lost 7 bases and J lost 5; bases outside the gene matches: 6. The CDR3 runs to 13 residues. Germline V gene sequence: CDR1 SQVTM, CDR2 ANQGSEA. CDR3: CSGQGSLNEKLFF. The CDR3, as DNA: TGCAGCGGACAGGGGTCCCTAAATGAAAAACTGTTTTTT.

This chain uses TRBV29-1 with TRBJ2-1, with 12 bases fitting TRBD1. Germline CDR1 is SQVTM and CDR2 is ANQGSEA. The CDR3 totals 16 residues. V lost 0 bases, J lost 6 bases, and 6 bases stayed unmatched. In DNA form, the CDR3 reads TGCAGCGTTGAAGAGGGGACAGGGGGCCTTGTCAATGAGCAGTTCTTC. Translated: CSVEEGTGGLVNEQFF.

The chain recombines TRBV7-2 with TRBJ2-2; D may be TRBD2 (5 bases). CDR3 length: 16 residues. Germline V gene lookup returns CDR1 SGHTA and CDR2 FQGNSA. V was trimmed by 3 bases and J by 1 base, leaving 12 bases between them. This chain's CDR3 is CASSFGVGLNTGELFF. For the CDR3, the DNA is TGTGCCAGCAGCTTTGGTGTCGGACTGAACACCGGGGAGCTGTTTTTT.

The chain is built from TRBV14 and TRBJ1-1; no firm D call. Germline V lookup: CDR1 SGHDN, CDR2 FVKESK. Trimming shortened V by 7 bases and J by 0 bases, and 9 bases separated the two germline ends. This CDR3 has 13 amino acids. CDR3 residues: CASNKQMNTEAFF. The CDR3 DNA reads as TGTGCCAGCAATAAACAGATGAACACTGAAGCTTTCTTT.

The gene calls are TRBV5-6 and TRBJ2-7; 15 nucleotides agree with TRBD2. J gave up 3 bases and V 4 bases, and 5 bases lay outside the gene matches. This CDR3 has 16 amino acids. The germline gives CDR1 SGHDT, CDR2 YYEEEE. Here the CDR3 DNA reads TGTGCCAGCAGCGGCGGACTAGCGGGAGGGTACTACGAGCAGTACTTC. Residues: CASSGGLAGGYYEQYF.

The chain uses TRBV19 and TRBJ2-1; D call uncertain. From germline, CDR1 is LNHDA and CDR2 SQIVND (reference sequence). V gave up 1 base and J gave up 7 bases, with 8 bases separating them. CDR3 length equals 13 residues. Here the CDR3 reads CASSIGGDNEQFF. CDR3 DNA: TGTGCCAGTAGTATAGGTGGAGATAATGAGCAGTTCTTC.

The DNA of the CDR3 is TGTGCCAGCAGCTTAGAATATTTGGACTTAAGGCCGCTTCAGTTCTTC. The encoded protein is CASSLEYLDLRPLQFF. The rearrangement joins TRBV7-8 to TRBJ2-1, with a possible D match to TRBD2 (5 bases). Trimming left V 1 base short and J 13 bases short, with 23 bases between. This CDR3 is built from 16 residues. The germline V gene encodes CDR1 SGHVS and CDR2 FQNEAQ.

This chain links TRBV6-2 or TRBV6-3 with TRBJ1-1; TRBD1 aligns across 8 bases. Trimming removed 2 bases from V and 3 bases from J; junction bases left unmatched: 8. The CDR3 contains 16 residues. From germline, CDR1 is MNHEY and CDR2 SVGEGT. DNA of the CDR3: TGTGCCAGCAGTTACATGGTTTCGGGACAGGACACTGAAGCTTTCTTT. Protein sequence: CASSYMVSGQDTEAFF.